Reported below is one T cell receptor beta chain. As yet, its antigen is unknown. The CDR3 is made up of 15 amino acids. V gave up 5 bases and J gave up 3 bases; unmatched junction bases: 5. Germline-derived CDR1 and CDR2 are SGHVS and FQNEAQ. Repertoires were generated with immunoSEQ multiplex PCR, while TCRdb's copy carries only in-frame clones and drops some. Of 95,000 to 100,000 clones in the sample, 80% to 95% are singletons; the top ten hold around 11%. The data were taken from a study of siplizumab effects on memory and regulatory T cells. General study points: Naive T cells seemed more diverse than memory cells; they also seemed major alloresponse contributors. Proliferating Tregs in siplizumab cultures were never verified as suppressive. Siplizumab significantly lowered the alloreactive sequences that could be traced to unstimulated CD4+ memory cells. Where siplizumab was present, mappable alloreactive CD4+ clones averaged approximately 70% Treg-derived, compared with roughly 30% in controls.

The TCR comes from a human donor in good health. Sequencing was performed on non-Treg CD4+ T cells sorted from blood. This chain joins TRBV7-8 and TRBJ2-5; 11 bases match TRBD2. CDR3 amino acids: CASSAGTSGEETQYF. CDR3 coding DNA: TGTGCCAGCAGCGCAGGGACTAGCGGTGAAGAGACCCAGTACTTC.